Here is one T cell receptor beta chain with its context. As yet, its antigen is unknown. These data belong to a study of a mutant IDH1 vaccine in newly diagnosed glioma. In the study overall: Patients received vaccination from 4-6 weeks after radiotherapy alone, or with temozolomide cycles. It was radiotherapy, temozolomide, or both that patients received previously, with most receiving both.

The CDR3 spans 14 residues. The V and J ends lost 6 bases and 2 bases respectively, with 13 bases between them. CDR1 and CDR2 from the germline V gene are ENHRY and SYGVKD. Regarding time point: week 11, during vaccination. A single vaccine dose contained 300 ug of mutant IDH1 20-mer peptide, and topical imiquimod was used with it. Clones were sequenced by immunoSEQ multiplex PCR, and TCRdb holds only the in-frame ones, with some missing. Counted here are roughly 70,000 clones, approximately 84% occurring once; the ten biggest clones make up roughly 9%. Sequenced material: PBMCs, taken from a glioma patient whose treatment included an IDH1 peptide vaccine. This sequence was found in a woman aged 45-60 years with glioma. V is TRBV10-3 and J is TRBJ1-2; D possibly corresponds to TRBD1 (6 bases). CDR3 bases: TGTGCCATCAGAAATTTTGGACAGAACTATGGCTACACCTTC. Amino acids: CAIRNFGQNYGYTF.